This is a list of T cell receptor beta chains from one sample in a study of CD8 T cells in Susac syndrome. TCRdb re-called the immunoSEQ multiplex PCR reads with MiXCR, one entry per CDR3 protein. Found here are tens of thousands of distinct CDR3 sequences, 94% of them singletons; the top ten hold about 0.99%. Sequenced sample: CD8+ T cells from PBMCs. Receptors originate from a human donor with Susac syndrome. CDR3s include the opening cysteine and the closing phenylalanine or tryptophan. D genes are given only for firm matches. Not all rows give a size; the values are once, few, many and, for expanded clones, a class.

size | J | D | V | CDR3 | DNA
NA | TRBJ2-1 | NA | TRBV5-1 | CASSLARDEQFF | TGCGCCAGCAGCTTGGCCAGAGATGAGCAGTTCTTC
NA | TRBJ2-1 | NA | TRBV11-2 | CASSLDQGGSYNEQFF | TGTGCCAGCAGCTTAGATCAAGGGGGGTCTTACAATGAGCAGTTCTTC
NA | TRBJ2-2 | NA | TRBV7-6 | CASSPSLGGELFF | TGTGCCAGCAGCCCCTCGTTGGGCGGGGAGCTGTTTTTT
NA | TRBJ2-5 | TRBD2 | TRBV30 | CAWKEGLAGQETQYF | TGTGCCTGGAAAGAGGGACTAGCGGGGCAAGAGACCCAGTACTTC
NA | TRBJ2-5 | TRBD1 | TRBV7-2 | CASSSPRDSPRTAQETQYF | TGTGCCAGCAGCTCGCCCCGGGACAGCCCTCGAACTGCCCAAGAGACCCAGTACTTC
NA | TRBJ2-5 | TRBD1 | TRBV28 | CASSQPGQGPGETQYF | TGTGCCAGCAGCCAACCGGGACAGGGCCCAGGAGAGACCCAGTACTTC
NA | TRBJ2-5 | NA | TRBV2 | CASSEWTETGGGNQYF | TGTGCCAGCAGTGAATGGACCGAGACCGGTGGTGGGAACCAGTACTTC
NA | TRBJ2-6 | NA | TRBV4-3 | CASSQKTGSGANVLTF | TGCGCCAGCAGCCAAAAAACAGGGTCTGGGGCCAACGTCCTGACTTTC
NA | TRBJ2-1 | TRBD2 | TRBV28 | CASSPGGTSGKSNEQFF | TGTGCCAGCAGCCCCGGGGGGACTAGCGGGAAGTCAAATGAGCAGTTCTTC
NA | TRBJ1-4 | NA | TRBV4-3 | CASSQDRIEGATNEKLFF | TGCGCCAGCAGCCAAGATCGGATCGAGGGGGCAACTAATGAAAAACTGTTTTTT
once | TRBJ2-7 | TRBD2 | TRBV11-1 | CASSRAGNSYEQYF | TGTGCCAGCAGCCGAGCGGGGAACTCCTACGAGCAGTACTTC